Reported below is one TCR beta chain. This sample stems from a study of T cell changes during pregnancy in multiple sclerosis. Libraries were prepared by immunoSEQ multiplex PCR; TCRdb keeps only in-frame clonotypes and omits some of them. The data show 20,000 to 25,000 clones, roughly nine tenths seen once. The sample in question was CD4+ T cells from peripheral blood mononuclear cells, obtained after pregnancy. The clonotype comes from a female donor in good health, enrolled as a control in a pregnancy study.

CDR3 protein: CASSLGQGFGANVLTF. CDR3 nucleotides: TGTGCCAGCAGTTTGGGACAGGGTTTTGGGGCCAACGTCCTGACTTTC. This sequence joins TRBV28 and TRBJ2-6; 9 bases match TRBD1. CDR1 and CDR2 from the germline V gene are MDHEN and SYDVKM. J gave up 3 bases and V 3 bases, and 3 bases lay outside the gene matches. The CDR3 is made up of 16 amino acids.